This is a list of T cell receptor beta chains from one sample in a study of blood T cell repertoires in COVID-19. Profiling relied on immunoSEQ multiplex PCR, and the TCRdb table lists in-frame clones only, not all of them. The repertoire holds a few hundred thousand clones, with 80% to 90% as singletons. What was sequenced was PBMCs or T cells enriched from blood (not recorded which). These receptors were collected from a woman in her 30s who had recovered from COVID-19. The CDR3 runs from the conserved cysteine through the conserved F or W. A D gene is named only where the DNA matches it firmly. Rows may omit the clone size; those that give it use once, few, many or a size class.

D gene,J gene,CDR3 length,V gene,clone size,CDR3 DNA,CDR3 protein
TRBD2,TRBJ2-5,16,TRBV20-1,once,TGCAGTGCTAGTGCGGGACTAGCGGGGATCCAAGAGACCCAGTACTTC,CSASAGLAGIQETQYF
NA,TRBJ1-5,15,TRBV5-8,once,TGTGCCAGCAGCTTGAGTAATGGGGGGAGGCAGCCCCAGCATTTT,CASSLSNGGRQPQHF
NA,TRBJ1-5,13,TRBV19,NA,TGTGCCAGTAAGGTGGGAGCCAATCAGCCCCAGCATTTT,CASKVGANQPQHF
NA,TRBJ1-2,14,TRBV7-2,once,TGTGCCAGCAGCTTAGCCGGGGTAGGGAAGAGCTACACCTTC,CASSLAGVGKSYTF
TRBD2,TRBJ2-1,18,TRBV15,NA,TGTGCCACCAGCAGAGGACTAGCGGGGGCCCACTCCTACAATGAGCAGTTCTTC,CATSRGLAGAHSYNEQFF
TRBD1,TRBJ1-2,17,TRBV19,NA,TGTGCCAGTAGTATACGCTCCGGGACAGGCGCCTCGAGTGGCTACACCTTC,CASSIRSGTGASSGYTF
TRBD2,TRBJ2-7,15,TRBV5-5,NA,TGTGCCAGCAGCCCCCCAACTAGCGGGAGCTACGAGCAGTACTTC,CASSPPTSGSYEQYF
NA,TRBJ1-4,11,TRBV20-1,NA,TGCAGTGCTGGGGGGGAAGAAAAACTGTTTTTT,CSAGGEEKLFF
TRBD1,TRBJ1-1,13,TRBV25-1,NA,TGTGCCAGCATTAAGGGACAGGGCCTTGAAGCTTTCTTT,CASIKGQGLEAFF
NA,TRBJ2-3,14,TRBV4-1,NA,TGCGCCAGCAGCCAAGATCGGTCTCAGGTTACGCAGTATTTT,CASSQDRSQVTQYF
TRBD2,TRBJ2-7,16,TRBV10-1,once,TGCGCCAGCAGTGGAACCGGGACTAGCGGCTCCTACGAGCAGTACTTC,CASSGTGTSGSYEQYF
NA,TRBJ2-7,16,TRBV7-2,once,TGTGCCAGCAGCTATCGTTCCGCGTTAAACTCCTACGAGCAGTACTTC,CASSYRSALNSYEQYF
NA,TRBJ2-3,14,TRBV2,NA,TGTGCCAGCAGTGAAACTGAACTCACAGATACGCAGTATTTT,CASSETELTDTQYF
TRBD1,TRBJ2-1,15,TRBV7-3,few,TGTGCCAGCAGCTACTCGAATGCAGGGGGCGATGAGCAGTTCTTC,CASSYSNAGGDEQFF
NA,TRBJ2-7,15,TRBV7-9,NA,TGTGCCAGCAGCTTAGTACGGGGGGCCTCCTACGAGCAGTACTTC,CASSLVRGASYEQYF
NA,TRBJ1-2,13,TRBV19,NA,TGTGCCAGTAGTATACTACAAACTAGTGGCTACACCTTC,CASSILQTSGYTF
TRBD1,TRBJ1-4,15,TRBV28,NA,TGTGCCAGCACAGGGGGCCTTGCAACTAATGAAAAACTGTTTTTT,CASTGGLATNEKLFF
NA,TRBJ1-2,15,TRBV5-1,NA,TGCGCCAGCAGCTTGGTAGGGCAGGGCGGCTATGGCTACACCTTC,CASSLVGQGGYGYTF
NA,TRBJ1-1,13,TRBV30,NA,TGTGCCTGGAGTGTCGAGAGGAACACTGAAGCTTTCTTT,CAWSVERNTEAFF
NA,TRBJ1-5,13,TRBV12-3/TRBV12-4,NA,TGTGCCAGCAGCCTGTATAGCAATCAGCCCCAGCATTTT,CASSLYSNQPQHF
NA,TRBJ1-1,14,TRBV7-2,NA,TGTGCCAGCAGCTTCGAGACCGCGGGGACTGAAGCTTTCTTT,CASSFETAGTEAFF
TRBD1,TRBJ2-1,15,TRBV6-5,NA,TGTGCCAGCAGTTTAAGGGACAGGGCTTACCATGAGCAGTTCTTC,CASSLRDRAYHEQFF
TRBD1,TRBJ2-7,13,TRBV2,NA,TGTGCCAGCAGTACAGGGGGCGGTTACGAGCAGTACTTC,CASSTGGGYEQYF
TRBD2,TRBJ2-1,14,TRBV12-5,NA,TGTGCTAGTGTGCGCGGGGGATCTTACAATGAGCAGTTCTTC,CASVRGGSYNEQFF
TRBD2,TRBJ2-5,16,TRBV4-1,NA,TGCGCCAGCAGCCAACAGTCTAGCGGGGGGTCAGAGACCCAGTACTTC,CASSQQSSGGSETQYF
TRBD1,TRBJ1-1,15,TRBV18,NA,TGTGCCAGCTCATCCGAGGACAGGGGGAACACTGAAGCTTTCTTT,CASSSEDRGNTEAFF
TRBD1,TRBJ1-6,15,TRBV20-1,NA,TGCAGTGCTAGTGGGACAGGGGGAAATAATTCACCCCTCCACTTT,CSASGTGGNNSPLHF
NA,TRBJ1-2,15,TRBV6-5,NA,TGTGCCAGCCAACCGTTCGGTGAGGGTTATTATGGCTACACCTTC,CASQPFGEGYYGYTF
NA,TRBJ1-1,15,TRBV5-1,NA,TGCGCCAGCAGCTTGGCGGCAGGGTTGAACACTGAAGCTTTCTTT,CASSLAAGLNTEAFF
TRBD2,TRBJ2-3,18,TRBV2,NA,TGTGCCAGCAGTTCCCCACCGGGACTAGCGGGAGGGGCAGATACGCAGTATTTT,CASSSPPGLAGGADTQYF
NA,TRBJ1-5,12,TRBV7-2,NA,TGTGCCAGCAGCGTATCCGGCAGGACACAGCATTTT,CASSVSGRTQHF